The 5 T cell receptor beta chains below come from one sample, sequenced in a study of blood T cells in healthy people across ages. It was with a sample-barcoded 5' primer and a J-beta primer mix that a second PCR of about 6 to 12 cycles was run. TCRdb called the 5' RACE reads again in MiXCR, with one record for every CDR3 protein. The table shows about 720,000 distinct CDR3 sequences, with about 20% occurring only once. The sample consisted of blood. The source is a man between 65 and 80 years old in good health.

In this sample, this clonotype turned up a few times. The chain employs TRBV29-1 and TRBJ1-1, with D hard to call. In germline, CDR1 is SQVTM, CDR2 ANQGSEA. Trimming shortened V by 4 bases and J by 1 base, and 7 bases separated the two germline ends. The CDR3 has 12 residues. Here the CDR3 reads CSVAAANTEAFF. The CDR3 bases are TGCAGCGTTGCGGCGGCGAACACTGAAGCTTTCTTT.

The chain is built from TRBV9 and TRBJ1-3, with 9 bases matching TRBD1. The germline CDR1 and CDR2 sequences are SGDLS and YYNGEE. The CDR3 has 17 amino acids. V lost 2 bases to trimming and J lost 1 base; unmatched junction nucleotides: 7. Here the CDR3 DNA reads TGTGCCAGCAGCGTCGCCGGGACAGGGTCTTCTGGAAACACCATATATTTT. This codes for CASSVAGTGSSGNTIYF.

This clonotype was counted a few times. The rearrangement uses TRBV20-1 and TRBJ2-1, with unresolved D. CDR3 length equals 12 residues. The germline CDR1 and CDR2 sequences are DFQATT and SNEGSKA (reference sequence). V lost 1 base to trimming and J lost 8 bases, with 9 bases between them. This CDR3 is CSARGNTDEQFF. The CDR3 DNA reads TGCAGTGCTAGAGGGAACACCGATGAGCAGTTCTTC.

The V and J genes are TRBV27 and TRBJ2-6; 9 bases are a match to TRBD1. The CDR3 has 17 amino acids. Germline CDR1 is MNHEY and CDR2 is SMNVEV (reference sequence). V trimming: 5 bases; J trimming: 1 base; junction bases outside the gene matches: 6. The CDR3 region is CASSLGQGRSGANVLTF. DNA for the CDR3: TGTGCCAGCAGTCTGGGACAGGGTAGATCTGGGGCCAACGTCCTGACTTTC.

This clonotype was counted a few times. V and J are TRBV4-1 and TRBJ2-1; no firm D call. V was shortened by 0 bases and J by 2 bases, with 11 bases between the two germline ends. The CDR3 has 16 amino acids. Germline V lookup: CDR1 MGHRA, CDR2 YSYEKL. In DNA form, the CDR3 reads TGCGCCAGCAGCCAAGATACAGCCGTCGCCTACAATGAGCAGTTCTTC. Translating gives CASSQDTAVAYNEQFF.